This note documents a single T cell receptor (beta chain) sequence. What it recognizes is unknown. The repertoire was sequenced with immunoSEQ multiplex PCR; TCRdb's copy has only in-frame clones and lacks some. The sample gives 250,000 to 300,000 clones, 80% to 90% of which show up once; over 0.95% is in the top ten. Trimming removed 4 bases from V and 4 bases from J, with 22 bases in between. The CDR3 loop spans 17 amino acids. Germline CDR1 and CDR2: SGHDN and FVKESK. This sample was taken from a study of cytomegalovirus exposure and HLA in healthy donors. Turning to the study itself: The same platform as the roughly 700 first-cohort repertoires was used for the 90 to 150 validation repertoires, a later analysis reported.

Notes on the study in general: Cytomegalovirus-associated TCR beta chains were listed, numbering some 170.

This sequence originates from a woman younger than 30 in good health and CMV-seronegative. Sequencing used PBMCs. The V gene is TRBV14, the J gene TRBJ2-5, with D possibly matching TRBD1 (7 bases). The CDR3 region is CASSPSLWRGRVETQYF. The CDR3 DNA reads as TGTGCCAGCAGCCCCAGCCTGTGGAGGGGGCGGGTAGAGACCCAGTACTTC.